This T cell receptor (beta chain) was identified in a study of shared clonotypes between healthy human individuals. CDR1 MGHDK and CDR2 SYGVNS come from the germline V gene. The CDR3 extends over 13 amino acids. Trimming shortened V by 5 bases and J by 3 bases, and 10 bases separated the two germline ends. In this sample, this clone turned up once. Naive CD8 cells lacked CD45RO and underwent positive selection for CCR7, leaving out terminally differentiated effector memory CD45RA+ cells. TCRdb keeps only in-frame clones here, not all; method: immunoSEQ multiplex PCR. The sample yields around 580,000 clones, 98% seen once.

The clonotype comes from a man aged 30-40 years in good health. V and J are TRBV25-1 and TRBJ1-1; possible D gene TRBD1, 6 bases. The specimen sequenced was naive CD8+ T cells sorted from blood. In DNA form, the CDR3 reads TGTGCCAGCAGTCCGGGGGCCTACACTGAAGCTTTCTTT. This codes for CASSPGAYTEAFF. The whole variable domain, filled in from reference TRBV25-1 and TRBJ1-1, reads EADIYQTPRYLVIGTGKKITLECSQTMGHDKMYWYQQDPGMELHLIHYSYGVNSTEKGDLSSESTVSRIRTEHFPLTLESARPSHTSQYLCASSPGAYTEAFFGQGTRLTVV.